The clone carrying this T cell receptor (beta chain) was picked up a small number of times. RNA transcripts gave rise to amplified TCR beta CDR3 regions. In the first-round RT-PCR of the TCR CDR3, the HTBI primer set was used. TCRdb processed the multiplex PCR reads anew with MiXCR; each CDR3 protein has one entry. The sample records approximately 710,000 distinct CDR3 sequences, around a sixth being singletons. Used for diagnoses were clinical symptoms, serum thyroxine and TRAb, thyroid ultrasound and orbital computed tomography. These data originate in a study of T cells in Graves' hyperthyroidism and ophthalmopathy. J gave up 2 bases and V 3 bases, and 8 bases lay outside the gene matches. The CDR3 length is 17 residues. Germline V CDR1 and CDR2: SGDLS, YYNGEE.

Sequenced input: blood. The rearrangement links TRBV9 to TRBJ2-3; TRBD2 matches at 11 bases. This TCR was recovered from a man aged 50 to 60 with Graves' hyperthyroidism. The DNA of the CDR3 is TGTGCCAGCAGCGGAGACGGGACTAGCGGATTCACAGATACGCAGTATTTT. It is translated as CASSGDGTSGFTDTQYF.